Given below is one T cell receptor (beta chain) in context. This specimen belongs to a study of blood T cell repertoires in COVID-19. As for the study in general: The United States, Italy and Spain were the sources of the acute and convalescent COVID-19 samples. In each case, the material was cDNA or gDNA derived from T cells, B-cell-depleted T cells, or PBMCs.

Per the authors' pipeline: Using reference gene primer amplification, nucleated cell counts were estimated. The data were produced by immunoSEQ multiplex PCR, yet TCRdb's version contains in-frame clones alone and is incomplete. D and trimming come from the DNA, and the V and J calls and clone size come from that table. The sample includes approximately 50,000 clones, around 82% of them seen just once. J gave up 1 base and V 5 bases, and 14 bases lay outside the gene matches. The CDR3 extends over 18 amino acids. CDR1 is SGHAT and CDR2 is FQNNGV in the germline V gene. This receptor was identified in a human donor in a cohort sampled during active COVID-19. Source material: peripheral blood. The V gene is TRBV11-2, the J gene TRBJ2-3, with 8 nucleotides matching TRBD2. CDR3 region: CASSPLLSGLGGTDTQYF. CDR3 coding DNA: TGTGCCAGCAGCCCCCTCCTCTCGGGACTAGGAGGCACAGATACGCAGTATTTT.